This T cell receptor (beta chain) was captured in a study of cytotoxic CD8 clonotypes in ibrutinib-treated CLL. Study in general: Ten to eleven relapsed/refractory, some 14 treatment-naive; roughly 17 IGHV unmutated. When averaged across all of the samples, the counts came to approximately 250,000 productive templates and tens of thousands of productive rearrangements.

Study observations and caveats: Public clonotypes, rarely seen, contracted or held steady on treatment.

With respect to this clone: Its specificity is not known. This sample also contains other DNA sequences that code for the same CDR3.

Germline lookup yields CDR1 MGHRA and CDR2 YSYEKL. The CDR3 runs 15 residues. Trimming removed 1 base from V and 3 bases from J, with 12 bases in between. Assay: immunoSEQ multiplex PCR; the TCRdb copy retains only in-frame clones and omits some. This sample yields tens of thousands of clones, of which more than 75% are seen a single time; roughly 48% belongs to the top ten. The sample in question was PBMCs, obtained after 36 months of ibrutinib treatment. The source of this sequence is a human donor with chronic lymphocytic leukemia. V usage is TRBV4-1 and J usage is TRBJ2-5; a possible D gene is TRBD2 (5 bases). CDR3 nucleotides: TGCGCCAGCAGCCAAGGTCGCCTAGCTAAAGAGACCCAGTACTTC. Encoded protein: CASSQGRLAKETQYF.